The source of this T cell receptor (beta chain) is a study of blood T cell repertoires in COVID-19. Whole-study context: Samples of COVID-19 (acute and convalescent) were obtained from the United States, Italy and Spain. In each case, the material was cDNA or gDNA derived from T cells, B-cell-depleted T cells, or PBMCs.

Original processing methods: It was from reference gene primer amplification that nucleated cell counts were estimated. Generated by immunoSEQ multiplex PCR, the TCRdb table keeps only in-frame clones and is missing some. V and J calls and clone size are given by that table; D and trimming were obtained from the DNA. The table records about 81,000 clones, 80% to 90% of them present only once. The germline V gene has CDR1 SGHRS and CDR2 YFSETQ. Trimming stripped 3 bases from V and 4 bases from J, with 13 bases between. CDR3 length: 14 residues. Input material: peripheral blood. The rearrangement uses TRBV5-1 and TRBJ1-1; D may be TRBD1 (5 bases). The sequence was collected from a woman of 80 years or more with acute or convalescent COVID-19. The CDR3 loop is CASSSGGTVTEAFF. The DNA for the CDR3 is TGCGCCAGCAGCTCGGGGGGTACGGTCACTGAAGCTTTCTTT.